Described below is a single T cell receptor (beta chain) sequence and its context. The target of this receptor is not known. No quality values exist for individual bases; no much larger clone is one base distant. These data come from a study of blood T cell repertoires in COVID-19 (dated by TCRdb to 2018 to 2021). Context from the whole study: Samples from collaborators originated in the United States, Italy and Spain and spanned both the acute and convalescent phases of COVID-19. The material from the prospective study consisted of cDNA or gDNA derived from T cells, B-cell-depleted T cells, or PBMCs. Subjects who had been exposed to COVID-19, were actively infected with it, or had recovered from it provided the deeply sampled blood TCRbeta repertoires that made up the dataset. The repertoires were made available in a free public database intended to serve as a resource for research on the immune response to SARS-CoV-2. Samples were obtained from the ongoing ImmuneRACE study (first 160 participants) and from 1,000 to 1,500 subjects provided by 6 global collaborators. A de-identified subject ID, COVID-19 status, age in years and sex were almost always included in the sample metadata. Where HLA class I and class II types were available, the types were taken from metadata supplied by the sample provider, not from assay-based typing.

TCRbeta CDR3 regions were amplified from genomic DNA by means of the immunoSEQ Assay, a bias-controlled multiplex PCR. From the authors' description of their analysis: Nucleated cell counts per sample were estimated from amplification of reference gene primers within the assay. To quantify the absolute abundance of each unique TCRbeta CDR3 rearrangement, sequence reads were collapsed and filtered. For each sample, productive Simpson clonality was calculated as the square root of Simpson's diversity index across productive rearrangements. The clones in this table, taken by TCRdb from immuneACCESS, are in-frame only. Not every clone is retained; where verified, under half of the shortfall comes from an unresolved V gene, and the cause of the rest is unknown. V and J calls and clone size are as listed in that table; D and trimming were resolved from the DNA. For this sample the table gives about 120,000 clones, of which about four fifths were detected only once. The biggest ten clones account for approximately 4.2% of the sample.

Looking up the germline V gene yields CDR1 SGDLS and CDR2 YYNGEE. Trimming leaves V shorter by 4 bases and J shorter by 3 bases, with the junction holding 7 bases beyond the gene matches. The CDR3 runs 15 residues from the cysteine to the phenylalanine. Of all the DNA, just the CDR3 is kept, 45 bases in frame from base 1. Overall results and qualifications from the work: The quantity of clinical and demographic metadata differed by source and by participant and was supplied without curation.

Each collaborating institution followed its own protocols to collect whole blood in K2EDTA tubes. For TCRbeta analysis, collaborators shipped samples in one of three forms: frozen whole blood, isolated PBMCs, or DNA extracted from either of those sample types. This receptor chain uses TRBV9 and TRBJ1-5; the junction holds 7 bases that match TRBD1. This receptor was identified in a woman at least 80 years old with acute or convalescent COVID-19. The sequenced material came from peripheral blood. The DNA sequence reads TGTGCCAGCAGCCCTCGGGACAGCAACAATCAGCCCCAGCATTTT. The translation is CASSPRDSNNQPQHF.